Each of the 2 T cell receptor beta chains below was sequenced from the same sample in a study of radiotherapy plus CTLA-4 blockade in lung cancer. Profiling relied on immunoSEQ multiplex PCR, and the TCRdb table lists in-frame clones only, not all of them. The sample contains over 80,000 clones, under 85% of which appear only once. Source: peripheral blood, taken from a patient treated with radiotherapy plus ipilimumab. These TCRs come from a human donor with non-small cell lung cancer who had stable disease on radiotherapy plus ipilimumab.

The rearrangement uses TRBV9 and TRBJ2-1; weak D call: TRBD2 (6 bases). Germline V gene sequence: CDR1 SGDLS, CDR2 YYNGEE. V was trimmed by 3 bases and J by 7 bases, leaving 26 bases between them. This CDR3 contains 18 residues. The chain's CDR3 is CASSGLGWEASGGNEQFF. As DNA, the CDR3 is TGTGCCAGCAGCGGCCTTGGATGGGAGGCCTCCGGTGGTAATGAGCAGTTCTTC.

The rearrangement links TRBV18 to TRBJ2-1; 8 nucleotides agree with TRBD1. The germline V gene encodes CDR1 KGHSH and CDR2 LQKENI. The J segment lost 2 bases and the V segment lost 7 bases, leaving 4 bases of the junction unmatched. The CDR3 totals 14 residues. The DNA for the CDR3 is TGTGCCAGCTTGGGGGACAGGACCTACAATGAGCAGTTCTTC. Amino acid sequence: CASLGDRTYNEQFF.